Below are 3 T cell receptor beta chains sequenced from a single sample in a study of blood T cell repertoires in COVID-19. Libraries were prepared by immunoSEQ multiplex PCR; TCRdb keeps only in-frame clonotypes and omits some of them. The sample includes over 350,000 clones, roughly 87% seen only once; the top ten take almost 2%. Input material: PBMCs or T cells enriched from blood (not recorded which). Receptor source: a woman aged 18 to 35 with acute COVID-19.

The chain is built from TRBV5-4 and TRBJ2-5; unclear D gene. Trimming pared 1 base from V and 2 bases from J, leaving 12 bases between. The germline V gene encodes CDR1 SGHNT and CDR2 YYREEE (reference sequence). The CDR3 length is 15 residues. CDR3 sequence reads: CASSLFYGEQETQYF. In DNA, the CDR3 is TGTGCCAGCAGCTTGTTTTACGGTGAACAAGAGACCCAGTACTTC.

The chain carries TRBV19 and TRBJ2-2; TRBD1 agrees at 7 bases. The ends lost 7 bases at V and 1 base at J; junction bases unmatched: 3. The germline CDR1 and CDR2 sequences are LNHDA and SQIVND (reference sequence). This CDR3 has 14 amino acids. CDR3 nucleotide sequence: TGTGCCAGTATTAACAGGGGGAACACCGGGGAGCTGTTTTTT. This codes for CASINRGNTGELFF.

The CDR3 protein is CASSDYGYTF. CDR3 DNA sequence: TGTGCCAGTAGCGACTATGGCTACACCTTC. This chain joins TRBV19 and TRBJ1-2, with D uncertain. The V gene lost 6 bases and the J gene lost 3 bases, with 2 bases spanning the gap. The V gene's germline CDR1 is LNHDA and CDR2 SQIVND (reference sequence). CDR3 length equals 10 residues.